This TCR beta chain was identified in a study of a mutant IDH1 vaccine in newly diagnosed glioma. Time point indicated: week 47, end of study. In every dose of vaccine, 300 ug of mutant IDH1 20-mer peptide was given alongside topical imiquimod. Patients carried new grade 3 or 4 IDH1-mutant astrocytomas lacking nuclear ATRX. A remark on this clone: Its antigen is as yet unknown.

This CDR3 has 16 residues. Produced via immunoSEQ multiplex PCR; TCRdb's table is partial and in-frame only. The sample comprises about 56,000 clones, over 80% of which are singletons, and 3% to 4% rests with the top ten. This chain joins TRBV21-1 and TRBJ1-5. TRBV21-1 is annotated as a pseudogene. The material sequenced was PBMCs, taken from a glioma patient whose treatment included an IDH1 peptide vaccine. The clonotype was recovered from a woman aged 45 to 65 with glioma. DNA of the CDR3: TGTGCCAGCAGCAAAGCTCGATCTAATCGGGGTCAGCCCCAGCATTTT. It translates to CASSKARSNRGQPQHF.